This T cell receptor (beta chain) is drawn from a study of PD-1 blockade in classical Hodgkin lymphoma. The study's findings and limits: Reports described newly diagnosed patients as having lower baseline TCR diversity than healthy donors.

Here immunoSEQ multiplex PCR was the method, and the copy in TCRdb shows in-frame clones only, minus some. Among around 16,000 clones listed, about 82% were seen once. Time point here: newly diagnosed, previously untreated cHL patient sample. Out of thawed PBMCs, magnetic negative selection purified CD4+ T cells. Trimming at V came to 8 bases and at J to 5 bases, leaving 8 bases not matched to a gene. The CDR3 is made up of 14 amino acids. Germline CDR1 MDHEN, CDR2 SYDVKM. This clone was observed a few times. Its cognate antigen is unknown. The sample comprised CD4+ T cells from blood. This TCR was sampled from a human donor with classical Hodgkin lymphoma. V is TRBV28 and J is TRBJ1-4, with TRBD1 matching 7 bases. CDR3 coding DNA: TGTGCCAGCGTAAGGACAGGCGGGAATGAAAAACTGTTTTTT. Encoded protein: CASVRTGGNEKLFF.